The entry below gives a single TCR beta chain sequence along with its context. This sample is part of a study of blood T cell repertoires in COVID-19. About the research overall: Both acute and convalescent COVID-19 samples were obtained from the United States, Italy and Spain.

Trimming at V came to 4 bases and at J to 2 bases, leaving 3 bases not matched to a gene. Germline V lookup: CDR1 KGHSH, CDR2 LQKENI. The CDR3 loop spans 15 amino acids. The authors' processing: Estimation of nucleated cell counts relied on the amplification of reference gene primers. The table came from immunoSEQ multiplex PCR; TCRdb's copy has only in-frame clones and leaves some out. V and J calls and clone size are copied from that table; D and trimming were computed from the DNA. The table includes about 35,000 clones, approximately 82% detected once. The chain combines TRBV18 with TRBJ1-5; 9 bases fit TRBD1. The receptor's source is a man at least 80 years old with active or convalescent COVID-19. The specimen sequenced was peripheral blood. For the CDR3, the DNA is TGTGCCAGCTCACGGGACAGGGCAGGCAATCAGCCCCAGCATTTT. Translation: CASSRDRAGNQPQHF.